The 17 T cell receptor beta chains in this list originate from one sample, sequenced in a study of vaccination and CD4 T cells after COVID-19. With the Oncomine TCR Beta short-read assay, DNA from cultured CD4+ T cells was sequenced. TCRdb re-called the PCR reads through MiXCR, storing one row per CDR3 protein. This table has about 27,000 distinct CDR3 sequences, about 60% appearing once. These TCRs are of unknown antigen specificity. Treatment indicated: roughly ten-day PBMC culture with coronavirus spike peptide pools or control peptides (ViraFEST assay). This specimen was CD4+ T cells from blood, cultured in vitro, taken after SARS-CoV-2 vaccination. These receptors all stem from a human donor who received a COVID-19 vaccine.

The CDR3 is CSARGRETGFNSPLHF. The CDR3 nucleotides read TGCAGTGCCCGTGGGCGTGAGACAGGGTTTAATTCACCCCTCCACTTT. V usage is TRBV20-1 and J usage is TRBJ1-6, with 7 bases identical to TRBD1. After removal of 6 bases from V and 6 bases from J, the junction contained 14 bases not matched to a gene. The CDR3 spans 16 residues. Germline-derived CDR1 and CDR2 are DFQATT and SNEGSKA (reference sequence).

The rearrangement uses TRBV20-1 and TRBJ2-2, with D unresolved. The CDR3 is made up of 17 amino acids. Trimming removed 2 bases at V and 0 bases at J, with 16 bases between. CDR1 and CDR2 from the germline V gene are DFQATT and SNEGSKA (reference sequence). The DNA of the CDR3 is TGCAGTGCTAGACCCTACCGTTCCCCAGCGAACACCGGGGAGCTGTTTTTT. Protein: CSARPYRSPANTGELFF.

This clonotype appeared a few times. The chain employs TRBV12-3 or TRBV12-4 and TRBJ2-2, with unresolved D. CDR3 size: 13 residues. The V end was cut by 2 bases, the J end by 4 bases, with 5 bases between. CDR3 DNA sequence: TGTGCCAGCAGTTTATGGGGCACCGGGGAGCTGTTTTTT. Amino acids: CASSLWGTGELFF.

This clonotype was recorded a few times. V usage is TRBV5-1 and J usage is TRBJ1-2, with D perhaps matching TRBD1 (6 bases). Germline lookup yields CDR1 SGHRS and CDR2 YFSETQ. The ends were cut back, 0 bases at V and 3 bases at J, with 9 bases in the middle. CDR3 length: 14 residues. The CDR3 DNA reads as TGCGCCAGCAGCTTGGGGACAGTAGACTATGGCTACACCTTC. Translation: CASSLGTVDYGYTF.

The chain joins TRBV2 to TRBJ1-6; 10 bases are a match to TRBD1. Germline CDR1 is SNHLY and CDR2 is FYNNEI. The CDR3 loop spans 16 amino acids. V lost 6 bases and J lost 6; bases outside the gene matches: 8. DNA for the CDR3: TGTGCCAGCAGCCAATTCCGGGACAGGGGTAATTCACCCCTCCACTTT. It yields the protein CASSQFRDRGNSPLHF.

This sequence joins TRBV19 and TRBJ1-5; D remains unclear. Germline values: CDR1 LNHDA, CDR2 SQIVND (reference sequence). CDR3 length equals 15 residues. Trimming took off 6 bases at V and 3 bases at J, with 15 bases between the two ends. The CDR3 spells CASRTKGTANQPQHF. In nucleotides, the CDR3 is TGTGCCAGTAGAACAAAGGGTACGGCCAATCAGCCCCAGCATTTT.

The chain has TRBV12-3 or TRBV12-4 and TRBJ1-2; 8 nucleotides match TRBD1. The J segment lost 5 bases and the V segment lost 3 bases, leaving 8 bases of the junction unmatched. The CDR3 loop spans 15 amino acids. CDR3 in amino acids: CASSLSDRVGYGYTF. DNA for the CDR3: TGTGCCAGCAGTTTGTCGGACAGGGTGGGATATGGCTACACCTTC.

CDR3 sequence reads: CASSFGPNYGYTF. The CDR3 DNA is TGTGCCAGCAGTTTTGGGCCCAACTATGGCTACACCTTC. The chain joins TRBV12-3 or TRBV12-4 to TRBJ1-2, with D unclear. The CDR3 covers 13 residues. Trimming pared 3 bases from V and 2 bases from J, leaving 7 bases between.

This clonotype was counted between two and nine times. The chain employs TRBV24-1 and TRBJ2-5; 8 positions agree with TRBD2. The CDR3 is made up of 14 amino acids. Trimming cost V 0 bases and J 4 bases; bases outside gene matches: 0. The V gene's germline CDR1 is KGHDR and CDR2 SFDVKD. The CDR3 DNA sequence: TGTGCCACCAGTGATTTGCGGGGGGGAGAGACCCAGTACTTC. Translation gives CATSDLRGGETQYF.

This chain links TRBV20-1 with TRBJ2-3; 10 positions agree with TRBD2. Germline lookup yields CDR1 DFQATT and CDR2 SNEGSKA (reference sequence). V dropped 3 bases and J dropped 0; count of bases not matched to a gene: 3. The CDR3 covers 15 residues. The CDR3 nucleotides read TGCAGTGCTAGCAAGACTAGCGGGAGCACAGATACGCAGTATTTT. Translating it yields CSASKTSGSTDTQYF.

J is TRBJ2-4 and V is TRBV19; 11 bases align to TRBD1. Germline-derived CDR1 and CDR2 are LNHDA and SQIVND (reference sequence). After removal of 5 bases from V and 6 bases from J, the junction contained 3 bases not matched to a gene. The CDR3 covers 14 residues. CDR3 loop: CASSGGTGGNIQYF. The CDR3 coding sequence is TGTGCCAGTAGTGGAGGGACAGGGGGAAACATTCAGTACTTC.

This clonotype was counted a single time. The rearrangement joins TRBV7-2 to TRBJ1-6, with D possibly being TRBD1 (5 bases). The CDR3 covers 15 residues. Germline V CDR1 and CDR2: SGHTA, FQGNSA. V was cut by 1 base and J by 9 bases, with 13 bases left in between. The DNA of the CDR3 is TGTGCCAGCAGCTTAGGTGGGGGGGGGGGTTCACCCCTCCACTTT. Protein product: CASSLGGGGGSPLHF.

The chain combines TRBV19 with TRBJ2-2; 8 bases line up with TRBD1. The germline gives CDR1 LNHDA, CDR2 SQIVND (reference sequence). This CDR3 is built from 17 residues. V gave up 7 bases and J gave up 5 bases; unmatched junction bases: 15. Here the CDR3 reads CASIGRRQGFGTGELFF. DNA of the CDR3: TGTGCCAGTATTGGGCGTAGACAGGGGTTTGGGACCGGGGAGCTGTTTTTT. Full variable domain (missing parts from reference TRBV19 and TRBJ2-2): DGGITQSPKYLFRKEGQNVTLSCEQNLNHDAMYWYRQDPGQGLRLIYYSQIVNDFQKGDIAEGYSVSREKKESFPLTVTSAQKNPTAFYLCASIGRRQGFGTGELFFGEGSRLTVL.

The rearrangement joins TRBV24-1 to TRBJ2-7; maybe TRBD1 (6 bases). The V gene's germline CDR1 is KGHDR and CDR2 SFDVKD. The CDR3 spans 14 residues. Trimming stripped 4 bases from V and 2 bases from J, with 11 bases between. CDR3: CATSEARGPYEQYF. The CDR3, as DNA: TGTGCCACCAGTGAGGCCAGGGGCCCCTACGAGCAGTACTTC.

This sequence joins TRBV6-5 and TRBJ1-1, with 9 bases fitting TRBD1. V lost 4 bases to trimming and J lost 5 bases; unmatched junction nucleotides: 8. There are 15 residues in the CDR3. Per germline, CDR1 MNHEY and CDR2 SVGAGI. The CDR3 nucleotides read TGTGCCAGCAGTTCCGACAGGGGGGTGACAACTGAAGCTTTCTTT. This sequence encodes CASSSDRGVTTEAFF.

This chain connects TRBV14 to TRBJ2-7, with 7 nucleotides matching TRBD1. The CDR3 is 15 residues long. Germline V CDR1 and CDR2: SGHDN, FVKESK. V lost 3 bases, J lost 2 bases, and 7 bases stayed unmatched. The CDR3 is CASSHSGGPPYEQYF. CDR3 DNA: TGTGCCAGCAGCCACTCAGGGGGACCCCCCTACGAGCAGTACTTC.

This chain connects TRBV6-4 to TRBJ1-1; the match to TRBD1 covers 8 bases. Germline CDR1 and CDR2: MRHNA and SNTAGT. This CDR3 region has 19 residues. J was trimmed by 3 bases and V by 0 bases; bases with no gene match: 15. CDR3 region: CASSDSSGDRGKTDTEAFF. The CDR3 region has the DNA TGTGCCAGCAGTGACTCTTCCGGAGACAGGGGCAAAACGGACACTGAAGCTTTCTTT.